This T cell receptor (beta chain) was recorded in a study of blood T cell repertoires in COVID-19. As for the study in general: Some COVID-19 samples were acute and others convalescent; all came from the United States, Italy and Spain. PBMCs, B-cell-depleted T cells, or T cells were the source of the cDNA or gDNA that made up the material.

Per the study methods: The assay estimated nucleated cells by amplifying reference gene primers. Repertoires were generated with immunoSEQ multiplex PCR, while TCRdb's copy carries only in-frame clones and drops some. V, J and clone size reflect that table, while D and trimming were determined from the DNA. The sample holds fewer than 350,000 clones, about 76% seen once. The length of the CDR3 is 16 residues. V lost 4 bases to trimming and J lost 2 bases, with 15 bases between them. Germline CDR1 LNHDA, CDR2 SQIVND (reference sequence). The receptor comes from a woman aged 60-75 years with active or convalescent COVID-19. The sample taken for sequencing was peripheral blood. The V and J genes are TRBV19 and TRBJ1-3; D not certain. CDR3 in amino acids: CASSTTPGVPGNTIYF. CDR3 nucleotide sequence: TGTGCCAGTAGTACGACCCCCGGGGTGCCTGGAAACACCATATATTTT.